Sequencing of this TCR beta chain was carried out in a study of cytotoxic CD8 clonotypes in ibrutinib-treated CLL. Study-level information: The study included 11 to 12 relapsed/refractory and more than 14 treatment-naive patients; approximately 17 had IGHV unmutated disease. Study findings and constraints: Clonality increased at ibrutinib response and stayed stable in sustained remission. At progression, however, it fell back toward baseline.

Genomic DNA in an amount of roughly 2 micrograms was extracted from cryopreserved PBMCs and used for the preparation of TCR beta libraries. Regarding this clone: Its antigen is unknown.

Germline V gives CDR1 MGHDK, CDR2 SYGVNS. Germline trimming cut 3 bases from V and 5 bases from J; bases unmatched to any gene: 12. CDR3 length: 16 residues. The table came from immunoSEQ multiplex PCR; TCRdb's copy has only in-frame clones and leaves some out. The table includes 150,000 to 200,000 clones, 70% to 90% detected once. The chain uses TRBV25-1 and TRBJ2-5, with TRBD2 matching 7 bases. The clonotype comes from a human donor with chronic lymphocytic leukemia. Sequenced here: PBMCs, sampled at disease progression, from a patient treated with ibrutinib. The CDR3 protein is CASSDTLAALGETQYF. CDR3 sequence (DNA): TGTGCCAGCAGTGACACGCTAGCGGCCCTAGGGGAGACCCAGTACTTC.